This T cell receptor (beta chain) was observed in a study of T-cell memory formation after mild COVID-19. Study details: Largely, the TCR clusters proved donor specific.

This CDR3 is 13 amino acids long. Germline assignment: CDR1 MNHEY and CDR2 SVGAGI. V lost 6 bases and J 6 bases, leaving 12 bases between the germline ends. For this clonotype: Its specificity is not known.

Findings and limits, study-wide: The study found contracting CD4+ clones mainly in CM and EM and contracting CD8+ clones in EMRA. Cross-reactive memory seemingly joined, as some responding clones were found in pre-infection memory.

Via MiXCR, TCRdb re-called the 5' RACE reads, giving one row per CDR3 protein. The data show some 160,000 distinct CDR3 sequences, 13% seen once. The V gene is TRBV6-5, the J gene TRBJ1-5; D is perhaps TRBD1 (6 bases). The TCR sequence derives from a young man who had mild COVID-19 (a few samples of this study predate the infection). Cell type and time point are not known. The sequenced sample was PBMCs or a T cell subset sorted from them (not recorded which). The CDR3 sequence: CASRLATGQPQHF. CDR3 coding DNA: TGTGCCAGCAGGCTCGCGACAGGTCAGCCCCAGCATTTT.